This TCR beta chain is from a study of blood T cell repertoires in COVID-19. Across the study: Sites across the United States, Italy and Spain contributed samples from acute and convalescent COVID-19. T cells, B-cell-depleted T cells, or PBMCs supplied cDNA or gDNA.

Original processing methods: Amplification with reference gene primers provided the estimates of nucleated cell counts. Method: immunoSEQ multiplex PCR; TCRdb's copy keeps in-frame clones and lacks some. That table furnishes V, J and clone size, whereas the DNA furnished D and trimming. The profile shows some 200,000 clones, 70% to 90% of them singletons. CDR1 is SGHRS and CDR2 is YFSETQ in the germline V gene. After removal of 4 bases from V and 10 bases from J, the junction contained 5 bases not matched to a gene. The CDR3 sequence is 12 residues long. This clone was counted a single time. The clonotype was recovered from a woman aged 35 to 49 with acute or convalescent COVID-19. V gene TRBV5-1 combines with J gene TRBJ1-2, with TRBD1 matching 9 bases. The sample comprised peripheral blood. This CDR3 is CASSLDRGDYTF. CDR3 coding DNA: TGCGCCAGCAGCCTTGACAGGGGGGACTACACCTTC.